The rows below give T cell receptor beta chains drawn from one sample of a study of T cell repertoires in cytomegalovirus infection. TCRdb passed the reads through MiXCR, listing each CDR3 protein once. The sample has approximately 500,000 distinct CDR3 sequences; approximately 10% are singletons. Sequenced material: PBMCs. Receptors were obtained from a human donor in good health (CMV status not recorded). Some clones in this sample may be carry-over from other donors' samples. CDR3s leave out the opening cysteine and the closing phenylalanine or tryptophan.

TRBV27,ASTKVASPQANYGYT
TRBV27,ASSESGTGGLETQY
TRBV6-5,ASSYQFDDTSGGGRETQY
TRBV20-1,SARARTGSNQPQH
TRBV15,ATKPGTGGYEQY
TRBV20-1,SARDPSGLRREQY
TRBV7-2,ASSSPGQGGSPLH
TRBV7-9,ASSLDRGQPGYT
TRBV3-1,ASSQQGGVNTGELF
TRBV5-1,ASSKWTKRMGYGYT
TRBV5-1,ASSVTQDSPLH
TRBV27,ASSIRTGGSYEQY
TRBV29-1,SDRGPITDTQY
TRBV25-1,ASSEYGRQGGAF
TRBV5-8,ASSYAGTGNQPQH
TRBV7-9,ASSQRGAYEQY
TRBV6-2/TRBV6-3,ASSYPQGTSYEQY
TRBV18,ASSPGTGNKFNTGELF
TRBV20-1,SASTPGQGGEKLF
TRBV20-1,SARKKLLATQY
TRBV10-3,AHGRSNTEAF
TRBV18,ASSPQGNYGYT
TRBV11-2,ASSSPGGGANVLT
TRBV29-1,SVESRKMAGANVLT
TRBV7-6,ASSPGDSSYTEAF
TRBV7-8,ASSRGADGNQPQH
TRBV2,ASSATGEIGELF
TRBV7-9,ASSFSETQY
TRBV9,ASSVEGQTTGELF
TRBV5-6,ASSPPGAHEKLF
TRBV4-1,ASSRPGPRGTEAF
TRBV7-9,ASSSGVAYEQY
TRBV12-3/TRBV12-4,ASTPRGSLEQY
TRBV30,AWTRSEGSGYT
TRBV7-2,ASSPRTGGPHGYT
TRBV9,ASSVGGLAGVPHTGELF
TRBV20-1,SGTWGQLNTEAF
TRBV6-6,ASDRTGGHEQY
TRBV7-8,ASSLQQNNSPLH
TRBV29-1,SATVLSGNTIY
TRBV11-2,ASSLVARGFYGYT
TRBV30,AWSVGSISGNTIY
TRBV3-1,ASSLRGSVQETQY